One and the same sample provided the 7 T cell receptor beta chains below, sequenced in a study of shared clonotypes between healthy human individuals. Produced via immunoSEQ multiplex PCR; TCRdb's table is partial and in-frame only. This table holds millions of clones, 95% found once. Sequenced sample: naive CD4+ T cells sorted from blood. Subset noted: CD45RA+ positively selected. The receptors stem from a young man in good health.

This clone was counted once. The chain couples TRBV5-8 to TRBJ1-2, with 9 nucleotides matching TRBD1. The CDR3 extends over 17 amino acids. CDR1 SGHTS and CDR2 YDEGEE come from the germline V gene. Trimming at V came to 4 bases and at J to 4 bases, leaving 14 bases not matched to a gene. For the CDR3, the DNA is TGTGCCAGCAGCAGATTTACCGGGACAGGGAGGATCTATGGCTACACCTTC. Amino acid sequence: CASSRFTGTGRIYGYTF.

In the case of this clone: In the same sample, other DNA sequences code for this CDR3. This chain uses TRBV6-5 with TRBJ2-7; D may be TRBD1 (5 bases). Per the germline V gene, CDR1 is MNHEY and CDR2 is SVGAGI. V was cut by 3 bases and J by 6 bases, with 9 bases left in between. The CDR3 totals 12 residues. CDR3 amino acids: CASSYRQGEQYF. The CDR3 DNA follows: TGTGCCAGCAGTTATAGGCAGGGCGAGCAGTACTTC.

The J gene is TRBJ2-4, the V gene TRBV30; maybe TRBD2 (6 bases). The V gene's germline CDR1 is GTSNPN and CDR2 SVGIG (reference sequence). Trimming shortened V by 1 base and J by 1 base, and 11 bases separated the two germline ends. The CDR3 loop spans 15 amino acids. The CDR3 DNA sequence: TGTGCCTGGAGTGGGGGGGACTGGGCCAAAAACATTCAGTACTTC. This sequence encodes CAWSGGDWAKNIQYF.

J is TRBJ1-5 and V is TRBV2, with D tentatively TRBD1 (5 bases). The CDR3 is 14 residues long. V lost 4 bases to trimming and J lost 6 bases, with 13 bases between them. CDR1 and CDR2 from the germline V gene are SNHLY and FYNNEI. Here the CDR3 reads CASSASGQGQPQHF. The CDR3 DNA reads TGTGCCAGCAGTGCTTCAGGGCAAGGTCAGCCCCAGCATTTT.

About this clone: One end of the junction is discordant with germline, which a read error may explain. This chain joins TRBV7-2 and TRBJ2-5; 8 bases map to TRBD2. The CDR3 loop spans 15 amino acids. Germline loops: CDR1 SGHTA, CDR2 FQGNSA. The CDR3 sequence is CASSPSGGLQVTQYF. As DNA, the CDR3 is TGTGCCAGCAGCCCGTCGGGAGGGCTACAAGTGACCCAGTACTTC.

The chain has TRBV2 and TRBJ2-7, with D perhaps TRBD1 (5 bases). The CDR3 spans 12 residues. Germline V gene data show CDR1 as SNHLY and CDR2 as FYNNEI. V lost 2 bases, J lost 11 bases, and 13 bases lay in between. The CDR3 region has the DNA TGTGCCAGCAGTGAATTGGGGCAGAAAGAGTACTTC. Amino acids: CASSELGQKEYF.

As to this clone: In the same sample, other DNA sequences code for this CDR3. The CDR3 nucleotides read TGTGCCAGCAGTCAAACAGGGTACGAGCAGTACTTC. Amino acid sequence: CASSQTGYEQYF. J is TRBJ2-7 and V is TRBV7-2, with a possible D match to TRBD1 (6 bases). The length of the CDR3 is 12 residues. Germline V gene lookup returns CDR1 SGHTA and CDR2 FQGNSA. Trimming left V 6 bases short and J 4 bases short, with 10 bases between.